The 8 T cell receptor beta chains below all came from one sample that was sequenced in a study of blood T cell repertoires in COVID-19. Assay: immunoSEQ multiplex PCR; the TCRdb copy retains only in-frame clones and omits some. The table includes about 190,000 clones, roughly 90% detected once. The source material was peripheral blood. These receptors came from a man aged 35 to 55 with acute or convalescent COVID-19.

This chain joins TRBV7-2 and TRBJ2-3; weak D call: TRBD2 (6 bases). Per the germline V gene, CDR1 is SGHTA and CDR2 is FQGNSA. There are 15 residues in the CDR3. V dropped 2 bases and J dropped 3 bases, with 12 bases sitting between them. CDR3 sequence reads: CASSLRRGSTDTQYF. CDR3 nucleotide sequence: TGTGCCAGCAGCTTAAGGAGGGGTTCAACAGATACGCAGTATTTT.

The CDR3 nucleotides read TGTGCCAGCAGCCAAGATCGTCTTCGGGGAAACATTCAGTACTTC. This sequence encodes CASSQDRLRGNIQYF. This rearrangement joins TRBV3-1 (or the pseudogene TRBV3-2) to TRBJ2-4; D may be TRBD2 (5 bases). CDR1 is LGHDT, CDR2 YNNKEL, per germline (reference sequence). CDR3 length equals 15 residues. V lost 0 bases and J lost 6, with 12 bases in between.

The rearrangement uses TRBV6-2 or TRBV6-3 and TRBJ2-5; 10 nucleotides line up with TRBD2. V dropped 2 bases and J dropped 0; count of bases not matched to a gene: 12. Per the germline V gene, CDR1 is MNHEY and CDR2 is SVGEGT. This CDR3 is 19 amino acids long. The CDR3 DNA reads as TGTGCCAGCAGTTACGCACTAGCGGGGAGTACGACGTACCAAGAGACCCAGTACTTC. Its protein is CASSYALAGSTTYQETQYF.

This clone turned up a few times. The chain has TRBV24-1 and TRBJ2-1; TRBD1 might be the D (5 bases). The CDR3 runs 17 residues. The germline V gene has CDR1 KGHDR and CDR2 SFDVKD. Between the trimmed V and J ends, which lost 3 bases and 0 bases, there was a span of 14 bases. The CDR3: CATSDAGGASSYNEQFF. Written as DNA, the CDR3 is TGTGCCACCAGTGATGCAGGTGGGGCAAGCTCCTACAATGAGCAGTTCTTC.

The chain recombines TRBV30 with TRBJ1-5, with 7 bases fitting TRBD1. With 2 bases clipped from V and 5 bases from J, the junction kept 3 bases outside the gene matches. This CDR3 comprises 13 residues. Germline V lookup: CDR1 GTSNPN, CDR2 SVGIG (reference sequence). The CDR3 is CAWSRQGDQPQHF. The CDR3 DNA follows: TGTGCCTGGAGTAGACAGGGTGATCAGCCCCAGCATTTT. Combining the CDR3 with reference TRBV30 and TRBJ1-5 gives the whole variable domain SQTIHQWPATLVQPVGSPLSLECTVEGTSNPNLYWYRQAAGRGLQLLFYSVGIGQISSEVPQNLSASRPQDRQFILSSKKLLLSDSGFYLCAWSRQGDQPQHFGDGTRLSIL.

This clone was detected only a few times. The chain is built from TRBV28 and TRBJ1-2; 7 bases map to TRBD1. CDR3 size: 14 residues. Germline CDR1 reads MDHEN; CDR2 reads SYDVKM. Trimming cost V 6 bases and J 7 bases; bases outside gene matches: 11. The CDR3 coding sequence is TGTGCCAGCAGACCCGGGACAGCGTTTAGTGGCTACACCTTC. Protein: CASRPGTAFSGYTF.

The chain carries TRBV10-1 and TRBJ2-3, with a weak D call TRBD1 (6 bases). The V end lost 2 bases, the J end lost 6 bases, and 9 bases lay between the germline ends. Germline CDR1 and CDR2: WNHNN and SYGVQD (reference sequence). The CDR3 spans 13 residues. CDR3 in DNA: TGCGCCAGCAGTGAGACACAGGGTGATACGCAGTATTTT. Translated, it gives CASSETQGDTQYF.

J is TRBJ1-4 and V is TRBV25-1, with D possibly being TRBD1 (6 bases). This CDR3 comprises 13 residues. Germline V CDR1 and CDR2: MGHDK, SYGVNS. V lost 8 bases and J 8 bases, leaving 15 bases between the germline ends. CDR3 in DNA: TGTGCCAGCCAGGGGTTGATTTGGGAAAAACTGTTTTTT. The encoded protein is CASQGLIWEKLFF.